This entry lists 3 T cell receptor beta chains sequenced from one sample in a study of response to subunit inactivated influenza vaccine. TCRdb passed the RT-PCR reads through MiXCR, listing each CDR3 protein once. The repertoire includes about 500,000 distinct CDR3 sequences, 16% of them detected once, and less than 4% sits in the top ten. The sequencing here drew on CD4+ T cells sorted from PBMCs, taken less than 25 months after vaccination. The receptors here all came from a man between 50 and 75 years old who received an inactivated influenza vaccine.

Ten or more counts support this clonotype. This sequence joins TRBV4-2 and TRBJ2-7; D possibly corresponds to TRBD1 (6 bases). The CDR3 length is 13 residues. Germline V gene data show CDR1 as LGHNA and CDR2 as YNFKEQ. The V and J ends lost 3 bases and 4 bases respectively, with 10 bases between them. CDR3 DNA sequence: TGTGCCAGCAGCCATAACCAGGGGTACGAGCAGTACTTC. It translates to CASSHNQGYEQYF.

Worth noting for this clonotype: The junction departs from germline at one end; a sequencing error may be responsible. V usage is TRBV5-1 and J usage is TRBJ2-7, with a weak D call TRBD1 (7 bases). The germline V gene encodes CDR1 SGHRS and CDR2 YFSETQ. This CDR3 comprises 13 residues. The CDR3 DNA reads TGCGCCAGCAGCGGGGGAGGAGGGGGACAGCTCTTTTTC. Amino acid sequence: CASSGGGGGQLFF. Full variable domain (rest looked up from reference TRBV5-1 and TRBJ2-7): KAGVTQTPRYLIKTRGQQVTLSCSPISGHRSVSWYQQTPGQGLQFLFEYFSETQRNKGNFPGRFSGRQFSNSRSEMNVSTLELGDSALYLCASSGGGGGQLFFGPGTRLTVT.

In its sample, this clonotype was seen a few times. This CDR3 is CATSRRTSGQETQYF. The CDR3 nucleotides are TGTGCCACCAGCAGACGGACTAGCGGGCAAGAGACCCAGTACTTC. The gene calls are TRBV15 and TRBJ2-5, with 11 positions matching TRBD2. The ends lost 2 bases at V and 2 bases at J; junction bases unmatched: 1. This CDR3 has 15 amino acids. In germline, CDR1 is LNHNV, CDR2 YYDKDF (reference sequence).